Listed below are T cell receptor beta chains from one sample, sequenced in a study of memory CD4+ T cells and cytomegalovirus serostatus. TCRdb's table, derived via immunoSEQ multiplex PCR, lists solely in-frame clones and lacks some. The sample holds 35,000 to 50,000 clones, about 82% seen once. The sample comprised memory CD4+ T cells from blood. These receptors all come from an adult in good health and CMV-seronegative. The CDR3 runs from the conserved cysteine through the conserved F or W. D genes are given only for firm matches. The size of a clone is reported for some rows only, either as once, few or many, or as a class for expanded clones.

D gene	clone size	V gene	J gene	CDR3 protein	CDR3 DNA
TRBD2	-	TRBV29-1	TRBJ2-1	CSGTRGDNEQFF	TGCAGCGGGACTAGAGGAGACAATGAGCAGTTCTTC
-	-	TRBV7-6	TRBJ2-7	CASSSGEADEQYF	TGTGCCAGCAGCTCGGGGGAAGCGGACGAGCAGTACTTC
TRBD2	-	TRBV7-2	TRBJ2-1	CASSLEAGARYEQFF	TGTGCCAGCAGCTTAGAGGCGGGAGCGAGGTATGAGCAGTTCTTC
TRBD1	-	TRBV29-1	TRBJ1-2	CSASGTGALNYGYTF	TGCAGCGCCTCCGGGACAGGAGCTCTCAACTATGGCTACACCTTC
TRBD2	-	TRBV7-2	TRBJ2-1	CASTLGLAGDEQFF	TGTGCCAGCACCCTGGGACTAGCGGGAGACGAGCAGTTCTTC
TRBD1	-	TRBV29-1	TRBJ1-2	CSVLTGGSYGYTF	TGCAGCGTTTTGACAGGGGGCAGCTATGGCTACACCTTC
-	-	TRBV30	TRBJ2-1	CAWRMEEGGGNEQFF	TGTGCCTGGAGGATGGAAGAAGGTGGGGGGAATGAGCAGTTCTTC
-	-	TRBV14	TRBJ1-1	CASSQIMNTEAFF	TGTGCCAGCAGCCAGATAATGAACACTGAAGCTTTCTTT
TRBD2	-	TRBV10-3	TRBJ2-1	CAISSTSGRSNEQFF	TGTGCCATCAGCTCGACTAGCGGGCGGTCCAATGAGCAGTTCTTC
TRBD2	-	TRBV27	TRBJ2-1	CASSGWGEGYNEQFF	TGTGCCAGCAGTGGATGGGGGGAGGGATACAATGAGCAGTTCTTC
-	-	TRBV28	TRBJ2-5	CASSLGAGKETQYF	TGTGCCAGCAGTTTAGGGGCGGGGAAAGAGACCCAGTACTTC
TRBD2	once	TRBV13	TRBJ2-3	CASSSGTITDTQYF	TGTGCCAGCAGCTCCGGGACTATCACAGATACGCAGTATTTT
TRBD1	-	TRBV5-1	TRBJ2-3	CASSLGQGADGTDTQYF	TGCGCCAGCAGCTTGGGACAGGGGGCTGACGGCACAGATACGCAGTATTTT
TRBD2	few	TRBV5-1	TRBJ2-2	CASSLGLAVGELFF	TGCGCCAGCAGCTTGGGACTAGCGGTCGGGGAGCTGTTTTTT
-	-	TRBV27	TRBJ1-4	CASGQQGNEKLFF	TGTGCCAGCGGTCAGCAGGGAAATGAAAAACTGTTTTTT
TRBD1	-	TRBV11-2	TRBJ2-7	CASSLGSGTVSYEQYF	TGTGCCAGCAGCTTAGGTTCCGGGACAGTCTCCTACGAGCAGTACTTC
TRBD1	-	TRBV6-1	TRBJ2-6	CASSAQGWSSGANVLTF	TGTGCCAGCAGTGCACAGGGGTGGAGCTCTGGGGCCAACGTCCTGACTTTC
TRBD1	once	TRBV5-1	TRBJ1-3	CASSPGQGARNTIYF	TGCGCCAGCAGCCCGGGACAGGGGGCTCGAAACACCATATATTTT
-	-	TRBV2	TRBJ1-5	CASSEQGLNQPQHF	TGTGCCAGCAGTGAGCAGGGTCTCAATCAGCCCCAGCATTTT
TRBD1	-	TRBV11-2	TRBJ2-7	CASSAIRDRVYEQYF	TGTGCCAGCAGCGCCATCCGGGACAGGGTATACGAGCAGTACTTC
TRBD2	-	TRBV7-2	TRBJ2-7	CASSLLAGPTYEQYF	TGTGCCAGCAGCTTATTAGCGGGGCCAACCTACGAGCAGTACTTC
TRBD2	few	TRBV30	TRBJ2-7	CAWSVLVSVSGRPFGEQYF	TGTGCCTGGAGTGTACTGGTCTCGGTTAGCGGGAGGCCGTTCGGCGAGCAGTACTTC
-	-	TRBV5-1	TRBJ1-4	CASSFRDATNEKLFF	TGCGCCAGCAGCTTCCGGGACGCAACTAATGAAAAACTGTTTTTT
TRBD1	few	TRBV19	TRBJ2-7	CASSIIGGGEQYF	TGTGCCAGTAGTATCATAGGGGGCGGCGAGCAGTACTTC
-	-	TRBV21-1	TRBJ2-7	CASSKESSHGGMTYEQYF	TGTGCCAGCAGCAAAGAGTCCTCCCACGGGGGGATGACCTACGAGCAGTACTTC
-	few	TRBV4-3	TRBJ1-2	CASSQGYNAGGTVYGYTF	TGCGCCAGCAGCCAAGGCTACAACGCGGGGGGGACCGTGTATGGCTACACCTTC
TRBD2	-	TRBV7-2	TRBJ2-3	CASSPPTSGSTDTQYF	TGTGCCAGCAGCCCCCCGACCAGCGGGAGTACAGATACGCAGTATTTT
TRBD2	-	TRBV27	TRBJ2-2	CASSLSWEGGELFF	TGTGCCAGCAGTTTATCTTGGGAGGGCGGGGAGCTGTTTTTT